This T cell receptor (beta chain) is from a study of OX40 agonist ivuxolimab in advanced cancers. Some clones are missing from TCRdb's copy, which holds only in-frame ones; the method was immunoSEQ multiplex PCR. The sample includes roughly 40,000 clones, roughly 86% of them seen just once. CDR1 and CDR2 from the germline V gene are SGDLS and YYNGEE. V was clipped by 4 bases and J by 0 bases, with 10 bases between them. The CDR3 contains 15 residues. The V and J genes are TRBV9 and TRBJ2-2, with D uncertain. The input for sequencing was CD4+ or CD8+ T cells sorted from blood, taken in a trial of the OX40 agonist ivuxolimab. This receptor was taken from an adult with an advanced solid tumor such as melanoma, head and neck, liver or kidney cancer. CDR3 sequence reads: CASSPRSTNTGELFF. In nucleotides, the CDR3 is TGTGCCAGCAGCCCAAGGAGTACGAACACCGGGGAGCTGTTTTTT.